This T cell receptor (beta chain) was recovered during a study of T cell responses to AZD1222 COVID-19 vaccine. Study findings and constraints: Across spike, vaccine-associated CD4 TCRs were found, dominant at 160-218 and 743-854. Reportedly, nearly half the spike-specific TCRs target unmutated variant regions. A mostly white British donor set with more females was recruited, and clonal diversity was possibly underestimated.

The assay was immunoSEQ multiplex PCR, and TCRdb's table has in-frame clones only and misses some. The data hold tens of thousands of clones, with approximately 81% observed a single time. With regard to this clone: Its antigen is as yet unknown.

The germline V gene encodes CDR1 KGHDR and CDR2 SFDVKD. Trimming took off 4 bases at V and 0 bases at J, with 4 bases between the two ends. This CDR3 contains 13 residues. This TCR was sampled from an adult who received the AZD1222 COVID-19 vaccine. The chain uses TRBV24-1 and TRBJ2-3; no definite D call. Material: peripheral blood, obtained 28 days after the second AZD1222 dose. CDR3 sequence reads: CATSESSTDTQYF. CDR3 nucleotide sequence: TGTGCCACCAGTGAGTCCAGCACAGATACGCAGTATTTT.